The 18 T cell receptor beta chains given below trace back to one sample, sequenced in a study of blood T cell repertoires in COVID-19. Libraries were prepared by immunoSEQ multiplex PCR; TCRdb keeps only in-frame clonotypes and omits some of them. The data contain some 260,000 clones, 82% of them singletons. Sequenced material: peripheral blood. These receptors all come from a woman under 30 with acute or convalescent COVID-19.

The chain couples TRBV6-5 to TRBJ2-1; 9 bases match TRBD1. CDR1 is MNHEY, CDR2 SVGAGI, per germline. V shed 3 bases, J shed 7 bases, and the junction held 7 bases outside the gene matches. CDR3 size: 15 residues. The CDR3 region is CASSYKQGARNEQFF. Written as DNA, the CDR3 is TGTGCCAGCAGTTATAAACAGGGGGCTCGGAATGAGCAGTTCTTC.

CDR3 region: CASSLQGHGTEAFF. CDR3 sequence (DNA): TGTGCCAGCAGTCTACAGGGGCATGGCACTGAAGCTTTCTTT. The rearrangement links TRBV7-2 to TRBJ1-1; TRBD1 agrees at 7 bases. V trimming: 6 bases; J trimming: 4 bases; junction bases outside the gene matches: 8. Looked up from germline, CDR1 is SGHTA and CDR2 is FQGNSA. This CDR3 spans 14 amino acids.

CDR3 protein: CAISEGQGRHGYTF. The CDR3 nucleotides are TGTGCCATCAGTGAAGGACAGGGTAGGCATGGCTACACCTTC. V gene TRBV10-3 combines with J gene TRBJ1-2; TRBD1 aligns across 8 bases. CDR3 size: 14 residues. V lost 3 bases, J lost 6 bases, and 6 bases stayed unmatched. Germline CDR1 and CDR2: ENHRY and SYGVKD.

V is TRBV28 and J is TRBJ2-7, with D maybe TRBD1 (6 bases). V shed 2 bases and J shed 6 bases, with 11 bases lying between them. CDR1 MDHEN and CDR2 SYDVKM come from the germline V gene. The CDR3 loop spans 13 amino acids. In nucleotides, the CDR3 is TGTGCCAGCAGTTTAAACAGGGTGGCCGAGCAGTACTTC. Residues: CASSLNRVAEQYF.

This clone was seen only a few times. The genes are TRBV2 and TRBJ1-6; 11 bases align to TRBD1. Trimming at V came to 3 bases and at J to 4 bases, leaving 5 bases not matched to a gene. The CDR3 is made up of 17 amino acids. From germline, CDR1 is SNHLY and CDR2 FYNNEI. CDR3 nucleotide sequence: TGTGCCAGCAGTGATCGGACAGGGGGCTCGTATAATTCACCCCTCCACTTT. Translating it yields CASSDRTGGSYNSPLHF.

The chain combines TRBV4-3 with TRBJ2-6; D remains ambiguous. CDR1 and CDR2 (germline): LGHNA, YSLEER. The germline V and J ends were trimmed by 0 bases and 2 bases, with 8 bases remaining between them. The CDR3 runs to 16 residues. In nucleotides, the CDR3 is TGCGCCAGCAGCCAAGATCTCGCGGCTGGGGCCAACGTCCTGACTTTC. It yields the protein CASSQDLAAGANVLTF.

The chain carries TRBV5-6 and TRBJ2-7; D is possibly TRBD2 (6 bases). This CDR3 is 15 amino acids long. Germline assignment: CDR1 SGHDT and CDR2 YYEEEE. The V end was cut by 6 bases, the J end by 0 bases, with 16 bases between. The CDR3 sequence is CASNKGTARSYEQYF. CDR3 DNA: TGTGCCAGCAATAAAGGGACTGCTCGCTCCTACGAGCAGTACTTC. The full variable domain, rest sourced from reference TRBV5-6 and TRBJ2-7, is DAGVTQSPTHLIKTRGQQVTLRCSPKSGHDTVSWYQQALGQGPQFIFQYYEEEERQRGNFPDRFSGHQFPNYSSELNVNALLLGDSALYLCASNKGTARSYEQYFGPGTRLTVT.

The rearrangement joins TRBV6-5 to TRBJ1-1; D remains ambiguous. The length of the CDR3 is 14 residues. V lost 6 bases and J 4 bases, leaving 15 bases between the germline ends. CDR1 is MNHEY, CDR2 SVGAGI, per germline. CDR3 sequence reads: CASSPGSQSTEAFF. CDR3 coding DNA: TGTGCCAGCAGCCCGGGATCCCAATCCACTGAAGCTTTCTTT.

The V call is TRBV18, the J call TRBJ2-5, with TRBD1 matching over 9 bases. This CDR3 contains 14 residues. V lost 6 bases, J lost 5 bases, and 7 bases stayed unmatched. CDR1 is KGHSH, CDR2 LQKENI, per germline. The CDR3 coding sequence is TGTGCCAGCTCCGCGACAGGGGGGCAGGAGACCCAGTACTTC. Translated: CASSATGGQETQYF.

The V gene is TRBV25-1, the J gene TRBJ2-1, with 12 bases lining up with TRBD1. After removal of 4 bases from V and 6 bases from J, the junction contained 4 bases not matched to a gene. This CDR3 spans 15 amino acids. The V gene's germline CDR1 is MGHDK and CDR2 SYGVNS. The CDR3 nucleotides are TGTGCCAGCAGTGTCCGGGACAGGGGGCTCAATGAGCAGTTCTTC. Protein product: CASSVRDRGLNEQFF.

This clone appeared a single time. The chain links TRBV12-2 to TRBJ2-5; TRBD1, the D gene given by the table, was not confirmed from the DNA. TRBV12-2 is recorded as a pseudogene. The length of the CDR3 is 20 residues. CDR3 coding DNA: TGTGCAAGTCGCCTGCCGACAGGGATACCCTCTACAGCGGAGCAAGAGACCCAGTACTTC. Its protein is CASRLPTGIPSTAEQETQYF.

The chain has TRBV5-1 and TRBJ1-1; TRBD1 might be the D (5 bases). V lost 4 bases, J lost 1 base, and 14 bases lay in between. CDR1 is SGHRS, CDR2 YFSETQ, per germline. The CDR3 extends over 15 amino acids. This CDR3 reads CASSGGDPWNTEAFF. The CDR3 nucleotides read TGCGCCAGCAGCGGGGGGGACCCCTGGAACACTGAAGCTTTCTTT.

This chain connects TRBV11-3 to TRBJ2-7, with 8 nucleotides matching TRBD1. The CDR3 runs 13 residues. Germline CDR1 reads SGHNT; CDR2 reads YENEEA. J lost 6 bases, V lost 5 bases, and 6 bases had no gene match. CDR3 nucleotides: TGTGCCAGCAGCGGGACAGGCTTTGGCGAGCAGTACTTC. It specifies CASSGTGFGEQYF.

The V gene is TRBV19, the J gene TRBJ2-1; 7 bases are a match to TRBD2. Germline CDR1 and CDR2: LNHDA and SQIVND (reference sequence). The ends lost 7 bases at V and 2 bases at J; junction bases unmatched: 5. The CDR3 contains 14 residues. CDR3 protein: CASKIAGAYNEQFF. In DNA, the CDR3 is TGTGCCAGTAAAATCGCGGGAGCCTACAATGAGCAGTTCTTC.

J is TRBJ2-2 and V is TRBV5-6; TRBD1 matches at 7 bases. The CDR3 extends over 14 amino acids. V trimming: 4 bases; J trimming: 8 bases; junction bases outside the gene matches: 8. CDR1 and CDR2 (germline): SGHDT, YYEEEE. CDR3 DNA sequence: TGTGCCAGCAGCCCACTGACAGGGTCAGGGGAGCTGTTTTTT. Translating gives CASSPLTGSGELFF.

The chain joins TRBV25-1 to TRBJ1-2, with 7 bases lining up with TRBD1. Unmatched junction bases numbered 12, after V lost 6 bases and J lost 5 bases. Germline V CDR1 and CDR2: MGHDK, SYGVNS. CDR3 length equals 15 residues. The CDR3 sequence is CASSPQVAGGYGYTF. In DNA, the CDR3 is TGTGCCAGCAGCCCGCAGGTGGCAGGGGGTTATGGCTACACCTTC.

The gene calls are TRBV28 and TRBJ2-7; 10 bases fit TRBD2. CDR1 is MDHEN and CDR2 is SYDVKM in the germline V gene. The CDR3 is made up of 20 amino acids. J was trimmed by 4 bases and V by 5 bases; bases with no gene match: 23. The DNA for the CDR3 is TGTGCCAGCAGTCTAGGGGTTTTAGCGGGAGGCCCCAGAAATCCTTACGAGCAGTACTTC. As protein: CASSLGVLAGGPRNPYEQYF.

The V gene is TRBV7-2, the J gene TRBJ2-2, with 8 bases fitting TRBD1. Germline V lookup: CDR1 SGHTA, CDR2 FQGNSA. The CDR3 has 16 amino acids. The V and J ends lost 5 bases and 4 bases, in that order; junction bases with no gene match: 9. The CDR3 DNA reads as TGTGCCAGCAGCCGCGCAGGGGGCGCGATCACCGGGGAGCTGTTTTTT. It encodes CASSRAGGAITGELFF.